This entry describes one T cell receptor beta chain. Antigen: not known. The sample belongs to a study of T cell responses to AZD1222 COVID-19 vaccine. Study-wide findings and caveats: Mapped onto spike, vaccine-associated CD4 TCRs spanned it and were dominant at 160-218 and 743-854. Clonal diversity was possibly underestimated; the donors were predominantly white British and more often female.

Here immunoSEQ multiplex PCR was the method, and the copy in TCRdb shows in-frame clones only, minus some. The table records roughly 120,000 clones, 86% of them present only once. With 6 bases removed from V and 13 bases from J, the gap between germline ends came to 15 bases. This CDR3 region has 11 residues. Germline CDR1 MNHEY, CDR2 SVGAGI. This rearrangement joins TRBV6-5 to TRBJ1-2; D is undetermined. This clonotype was sampled from an adult who received the AZD1222 COVID-19 vaccine. This sample comprised peripheral blood, obtained 28 days after the second AZD1222 dose. CDR3 nucleotides: TGTGCCAGCAGCTACGGACGGTTCGGCACCTTC. This translates into CASSYGRFGTF.